These 8 T cell receptor beta chains were sequenced from one sample in a study of T-cell reconstitution after alpha-beta-depleted transplantation in children. Unique molecular identifiers were incorporated during preparation of the TCRbeta library. TCRdb re-analysed the PCR reads in MiXCR, keeping a single row per CDR3 protein. Counted here are around 370,000 distinct CDR3 sequences, roughly 16% occurring once; the ten biggest clones make up roughly two fifths. Sequenced material: PBMCs, mostly from graft donor cells, taken 360 days after TCRalphabeta/CD19-depleted stem cell transplant. All receptors derive from a male patient under 10 years old who had a stem cell transplant for acute lymphoblastic leukemia, so the T cells may come from the graft donor.

The V call is TRBV29-1, the J call TRBJ2-1; possible D gene TRBD1, 5 bases. V was clipped by 5 bases and J by 6 bases, with 17 bases between them. CDR1 SQVTM and CDR2 ANQGSEA come from the germline V gene. The CDR3 has 14 residues. DNA for the CDR3: TGCAGCGTTTACGGACACATCTACTCCAATGAGCAGTTCTTC. Translating it yields CSVYGHIYSNEQFF.

The chain uses TRBV2 and TRBJ2-7; D perhaps matches TRBD1 (5 bases). This CDR3 region has 12 residues. Germline V gene sequence: CDR1 SNHLY, CDR2 FYNNEI. The V gene lost 7 bases and the J gene lost 5 bases, with 12 bases spanning the gap. CDR3 residues: CASIDPRDEQYF. CDR3 bases: TGTGCCAGCATCGATCCCAGGGACGAGCAGTACTTC.

The table lists this clonotype with many counts. This chain uses TRBV12-3 or TRBV12-4 with TRBJ2-5; possibly TRBD2 for D (6 bases). The CDR3 totals 13 residues. Trimming cost V 3 bases and J 3 bases, with 8 bases left between them. CDR3 sequence: CASSFGGEETQYF. DNA of the CDR3: TGTGCCAGCAGTTTTGGAGGGGAAGAGACCCAGTACTTC.

This clonotype was counted between two and nine times. V usage is TRBV4-1 and J usage is TRBJ2-6; D possibly corresponds to TRBD1 (5 bases). V lost 1 base to trimming and J lost 1 base, with 14 bases between them. Germline CDR1 MGHRA, CDR2 YSYEKL. This CDR3 region has 18 residues. In nucleotides, the CDR3 is TGCGCCAGCAGCCAAGTTTCCCTGGGGCTATCTGGGGCCAACGTCCTGACTTTC. It is translated as CASSQVSLGLSGANVLTF.

The chain uses TRBV11-2 and TRBJ2-7; 12 bases fit TRBD2. After removal of 0 bases from V and 0 bases from J, the junction contained 12 bases not matched to a gene. Germline values: CDR1 SGHAT, CDR2 FQNNGV. This CDR3 has 20 amino acids. The CDR3 DNA sequence: TGTGCCAGCAGCTTAGAGGCCTACTCGGGACTAGCGGGTTACTCCTACGAGCAGTACTTC. The encoded protein is CASSLEAYSGLAGYSYEQYF.

Details on this clonotype: A read error may account for a junction end that differs from germline. The chain carries TRBV29-1 and TRBJ2-7; D gene ambiguous. CDR1 is SQVTM, CDR2 ANQGSEA, per germline. The CDR3 is made up of 11 amino acids. CDR3 in DNA: TGCAGCGTTAAAGACTGGTACGAGCAGTACTTC. This gives the protein CSVKDWYEQYF.

The chain combines TRBV5-1 with TRBJ2-5, with 7 bases matching TRBD2. Germline trimming cut 1 base from V and 2 bases from J; bases unmatched to any gene: 11. This CDR3 comprises 17 residues. From germline, CDR1 is SGHRS and CDR2 YFSETQ. The DNA of the CDR3 is TGCGCCAGCAGCTTGTTCGGGACTAAGCCACCACAAGAGACCCAGTACTTC. It translates to CASSLFGTKPPQETQYF.

This clonotype was observed a few times. This rearrangement joins TRBV12-3 or TRBV12-4 to TRBJ2-1, with TRBD2 matching 9 bases. The CDR3 contains 21 residues. Trimming at V came to 2 bases and at J to 7 bases, leaving 24 bases not matched to a gene. In DNA, the CDR3 is TGTGCCAGCAGTTTAATTGTGGCCTGGGGAGTTAGCGGGAGAAGGGAAAATGAGCAGTTCTTC. Residues: CASSLIVAWGVSGRRENEQFF.